This T cell receptor (beta chain) was captured by sequencing in a study of T-cell memory formation after mild COVID-19. Study in general: Among the donors, TCR clusters were largely specific to each donor.

Germline trimming cut 5 bases from V and 6 bases from J; bases unmatched to any gene: 13. Germline V gene lookup returns CDR1 ENHRY and CDR2 SYGVKD. The CDR3 has 16 residues. Study observations and caveats: Cross-reactive memory appears to have joined, as suggested by some responding clones showing up in pre-infection memory. Later expanders leaned CD4+, whereas day 15 to 85 contracting clones were balanced CD4/CD8.

From 5'RACE with constant-segment primers came TCR alpha and TCR beta cDNA libraries that carried sample barcodes and UMIs. TCRdb reprocessed the 5' RACE reads with MiXCR, giving one entry per CDR3 protein. The sample comprises roughly 400,000 distinct CDR3 sequences, roughly 18% of which are singletons, and roughly 21% rests with the top ten. This clonotype was picked up a small number of times. Its specificity is unknown. The chain joins TRBV10-3 to TRBJ1-2; 9 bases are a match to TRBD1. The sequencing sample was made of PBMCs or a T cell subset sorted from them (not recorded which). This receptor was taken from a man aged 18 to 30 who had mild COVID-19 (a few samples of this study predate the infection). Cell type and time point are not known. The CDR3 here is CAISPETGGERDGYTF. CDR3 bases: TGTGCCATCAGTCCCGAGACAGGGGGGGAGAGGGATGGCTACACCTTC.